This T cell receptor beta chain was captured in a study of blood T cells in healthy people across ages. Across the whole study: There was about one barcoded beta molecule captured by template switching per two T cells.

Primers used in a second PCR of about 6 to 11 cycles were a sample-barcoded 5' primer and a J-beta primer mix. A template-switch adaptor containing 12 random nucleotides labeled each cDNA molecule. MiXCR was run by TCRdb on the 5' RACE reads, yielding one entry per CDR3 protein. The profile shows about 760,000 distinct CDR3 sequences, roughly three fifths of them singletons. The V gene's germline CDR1 is SGHRS and CDR2 YFSETQ. This CDR3 contains 15 residues. The J segment lost 8 bases and the V segment lost 4 bases, leaving 14 bases of the junction unmatched. Sequences were obtained from blood. This clonotype was obtained from a middle-aged man in good health. This sequence joins TRBV5-1 and TRBJ1-2; TRBD1 aligns across 7 bases. DNA for the CDR3: TGCGCCAGCAGCCCTGACAGGGTATCCTCTGACGGCTACACCTTC. Translating gives CASSPDRVSSDGYTF.